Presented here are 29 T cell receptor beta chains from one specimen sequenced in a study of CD4 T cells in relation to SARS-CoV-2 and coronaviruses. Assay: immunoSEQ multiplex PCR; the TCRdb copy retains only in-frame clones and omits some. The sample holds nearly 30,000 clones, 70% to 85% seen once. The unexposed donors gave CD4+ T cells in about 2010-2019, prior to COVID-19. Isolation of CD4+ T cells took place after roughly nine days in culture. Which antigens these TCRs recognize remains unknown. The source material was CD4+ T cells from PBMCs, cultured in vitro. Receptor source: a human donor in good health.

The chain has TRBV30 and TRBJ1-5, with a possible D match to TRBD1 (6 bases). V was trimmed by 2 bases and J by 5 bases, leaving 13 bases between them. This CDR3 comprises 14 residues. CDR1 and CDR2 (germline): GTSNPN, SVGIG (reference sequence). The CDR3 loop reads CAWSRGAEDQPQHF. In DNA form, the CDR3 reads TGTGCCTGGAGTAGGGGGGCGGAGGATCAGCCCCAGCATTTT.

The CDR3: CASSLPGQGSYEQYF. The CDR3, as DNA: TGTGCCAGCAGCCTACCAGGACAGGGGTCCTACGAGCAGTACTTC. This rearrangement joins TRBV5-6 to TRBJ2-7, with TRBD1 matching 9 bases. The CDR3 length is 15 residues. V shed 4 bases and J 1 base; nucleotides not matched to a gene: 6. Germline V gene data show CDR1 as SGHDT and CDR2 as YYEEEE.

The rearrangement links TRBV2 to TRBJ2-3, with TRBD1 matching 7 bases. The CDR3 runs 15 residues. Germline V gene data show CDR1 as SNHLY and CDR2 as FYNNEI. V lost 7 bases, J lost 1 base, and 8 bases stayed unmatched. The CDR3 protein is CASKPQGLGTDTQYF. CDR3 coding DNA: TGTGCCAGCAAACCACAGGGGCTCGGCACAGATACGCAGTATTTT.

There are a few counts of this clone. This chain uses TRBV5-1 with TRBJ1-3; D gene unclear. The CDR3 is 15 amino acids. Trimming took off 0 bases at V and 4 bases at J, with 11 bases between the two ends. From germline, CDR1 is SGHRS and CDR2 YFSETQ. CDR3 in DNA: TGCGCCAGCAGCTTGGGAACACTTCTCGGAAACACCATATATTTT. Residues: CASSLGTLLGNTIYF.

CDR3 residues: CASSQLGQDYGYTF. Written as DNA, the CDR3 is TGTGCCAGCAGCCAATTGGGGCAAGACTATGGCTACACCTTC. The chain combines TRBV5-4 with TRBJ1-2; D is perhaps TRBD1 (5 bases). Germline values: CDR1 SGHNT, CDR2 YYREEE (reference sequence). The CDR3 contains 14 residues. Trimming removed 4 bases from V and 3 bases from J, with 13 bases in between.

The rearrangement joins TRBV19 to TRBJ2-2, with 7 positions matching TRBD2. Germline CDR1 is LNHDA and CDR2 is SQIVND (reference sequence). The CDR3 runs 13 residues. V gave up 5 bases and J gave up 7 bases; unmatched junction bases: 4. Here the CDR3 DNA reads TGTGCCAGTAGTCCCAGGGAGGGCGGGGAGCTGTTTTTT. Its translation is CASSPREGGELFF.

The table lists this clone with a few counts. V usage is TRBV9 and J usage is TRBJ1-1; 7 nucleotides line up with TRBD1. Germline lookup yields CDR1 SGDLS and CDR2 YYNGEE. The CDR3 extends over 14 amino acids. V was clipped by 0 bases and J by 5 bases; unmatched bases: 4. CDR3 sequence reads: CASSVVGTATEAFF. Here the CDR3 DNA reads TGTGCCAGCAGCGTAGTTGGGACAGCAACTGAAGCTTTCTTT. The full variable domain, with the rest looked up from reference TRBV9 and TRBJ1-1, is DSGVTQTPKHLITATGQRVTLRCSPRSGDLSVYWYQQSLDQGLQFLIQYYNGEERAKGNILERFSAQQFPDLHSELNLSSLELGDSALYFCASSVVGTATEAFFGQGTRLTVV.

The CDR3 DNA follows: TGTGCCATCACCAAGACTAGCGGCAGCACAGATACGCAGTATTTT. It translates to CAITKTSGSTDTQYF. This chain connects TRBV10-3 to TRBJ2-3, with 9 bases matching TRBD2. The length of the CDR3 is 15 residues. Trimming took 7 bases from V and 0 from J; bases not matched to a gene: 5. In germline, CDR1 is ENHRY, CDR2 SYGVKD.

The chain carries TRBV19 and TRBJ1-1; no reliable D call. The CDR3 sequence is 15 residues long. The germline CDR1 and CDR2 sequences are LNHDA and SQIVND (reference sequence). Trimming pared 5 bases from V and 0 bases from J, leaving 13 bases between. The CDR3 loop reads CASSPQAGMNTEAFF. The CDR3 nucleotides are TGTGCCAGTAGTCCACAAGCTGGGATGAACACTGAAGCTTTCTTT. The complete variable domain, with remaining parts taken from reference TRBV19 and TRBJ1-1, reads DGGITQSPKYLFRKEGQNVTLSCEQNLNHDAMYWYRQDPGQGLRLIYYSQIVNDFQKGDIAEGYSVSREKKESFPLTVTSAQKNPTAFYLCASSPQAGMNTEAFFGQGTRLTVV.

This chain links TRBV18 with TRBJ1-1, with 7 bases fitting TRBD1. Germline V gene lookup returns CDR1 KGHSH and CDR2 LQKENI. The CDR3 runs to 14 residues. Trimming at V came to 2 bases and at J to 5 bases, leaving 5 bases not matched to a gene. CDR3 amino acids: CASSPVSGGTEAFF. In DNA, the CDR3 is TGTGCCAGCTCACCAGTTTCAGGGGGGACTGAAGCTTTCTTT.

This clone appeared a few times. V and J are TRBV6-5 and TRBJ2-7; TRBD2 might be the D (7 bases). Trimming pared 2 bases from V and 1 base from J, leaving 12 bases between. The CDR3 is 15 amino acids. Per germline, CDR1 MNHEY and CDR2 SVGAGI. Here the CDR3 reads CASSYGGDKSYEQYF. In nucleotides, the CDR3 is TGTGCCAGCAGTTACGGGGGGGACAAGTCCTACGAGCAGTACTTC.

The V call is TRBV3-1 (or the pseudogene TRBV3-2), the J call TRBJ2-7, with D unresolved. The V end lost 1 base, the J end lost 0 bases, and 13 bases lay between the germline ends. CDR1 is LGHDT, CDR2 YNNKEL, per germline (reference sequence). The CDR3 runs to 16 residues. The CDR3 region is CASSQGRQTSSYEQYF. CDR3 nucleotide sequence: TGTGCCAGCAGCCAAGGTCGGCAGACGAGCTCCTACGAGCAGTACTTC.

V is TRBV19 and J is TRBJ1-5; D perhaps matches TRBD1 (6 bases). The CDR3 sequence is 14 residues long. Germline values: CDR1 LNHDA, CDR2 SQIVND (reference sequence). V gave up 10 bases and J gave up 3 bases, with 16 bases separating them. The DNA of the CDR3 is TGTGCCATCTCACAGGGAACAAACAATCAGCCCCAGCATTTT. Its protein is CAISQGTNNQPQHF. The whole variable domain, filled in from reference TRBV19 and TRBJ1-5, reads DGGITQSPKYLFRKEGQNVTLSCEQNLNHDAMYWYRQDPGQGLRLIYYSQIVNDFQKGDIAEGYSVSREKKESFPLTVTSAQKNPTAFYLCAISQGTNNQPQHFGDGTRLSIL.

The V call is TRBV7-2, the J call TRBJ2-7; D unresolved. Deletions cut 7 bases from V and 6 bases from J, with 13 bases between. Germline CDR1 and CDR2: SGHTA and FQGNSA. This CDR3 has 12 residues. The CDR3 coding sequence is TGTGCCAGCACCCAATATGGGTTCGAGCAGTACTTC. Translating it yields CASTQYGFEQYF. Complete variable domain (other parts from reference TRBV7-2 and TRBJ2-7): GAGVSQSPSNKVTEKGKDVELRCDPISGHTALYWYRQSLGQGLEFLIYFQGNSAPDKSGLPSDRFSAERTGGSVSTLTIQRTQQEDSAVYLCASTQYGFEQYFGPGTRLTVT.

The rearrangement joins TRBV6-1 to TRBJ1-3; D call uncertain. This CDR3 comprises 14 residues. The V and J ends lost 1 base and 0 bases respectively, with 4 bases between them. Germline loops: CDR1 MNHNS, CDR2 SASEGT. CDR3 region: CASSEVSSGNTIYF. The CDR3 nucleotides are TGTGCCAGCAGTGAAGTGAGCTCTGGAAACACCATATATTTT.

The chain has TRBV7-2 and TRBJ2-1; 10 bases line up with TRBD2. CDR1 SGHTA and CDR2 FQGNSA come from the germline V gene. Trimming took 3 bases from V and 4 from J; bases not matched to a gene: 6. The CDR3 extends over 16 amino acids. The CDR3, as DNA: TGTGCCAGCAGCTTTCTCAGCGGGGGGGCTTACAATGAGCAGTTCTTC. This sequence encodes CASSFLSGGAYNEQFF. The entire variable domain, with the rest obtained from reference TRBV7-2 and TRBJ2-1, is as follows: GAGVSQSPSNKVTEKGKDVELRCDPISGHTALYWYRQSLGQGLEFLIYFQGNSAPDKSGLPSDRFSAERTGGSVSTLTIQRTQQEDSAVYLCASSFLSGGAYNEQFFGPGTRLTVL.

The table lists this clone with a count of one. J is TRBJ1-2 and V is TRBV2, with 7 bases lining up with TRBD1. CDR3 length equals 13 residues. J gave up 5 bases and V 7 bases, and 7 bases lay outside the gene matches. From germline, CDR1 is SNHLY and CDR2 FYNNEI. CDR3 amino acids: CASTPDREYGYTF. DNA for the CDR3: TGTGCCAGCACCCCAGACAGGGAGTATGGCTACACCTTC.

The V call is TRBV7-2, the J call TRBJ2-2, with 7 bases aligning to TRBD1. Germline trimming cut 2 bases from V and 2 bases from J; bases unmatched to any gene: 2. The CDR3 is made up of 15 amino acids. CDR1 and CDR2 from the germline V gene are SGHTA and FQGNSA. The CDR3 region is CASSLRQGNTGELFF. As DNA, the CDR3 is TGTGCCAGCAGCTTACGACAGGGAAACACCGGGGAGCTGTTTTTT.

The chain combines TRBV3-1 (or the pseudogene TRBV3-2) with TRBJ2-7; a possible D gene is TRBD2 (7 bases). There are 11 residues in the CDR3. With 8 bases removed from V and 5 bases from J, the gap between germline ends came to 10 bases. Per germline, CDR1 LGHDT and CDR2 YNNKEL (reference sequence). This CDR3 reads CASGGANEQYF. The CDR3 nucleotides read TGTGCCAGCGGGGGGGCCAACGAGCAGTACTTC.

V gene TRBV6-5 combines with J gene TRBJ2-7; 7 nucleotides line up with TRBD1. Losses at the gene ends were 0 bases for V and 3 bases for J; bases not matched to a gene: 5. This CDR3 comprises 15 residues. The germline V gene encodes CDR1 MNHEY and CDR2 SVGAGI. Here the CDR3 reads CASSYSIGQDYEQYF. The CDR3 coding sequence is TGTGCCAGCAGTTACTCGATTGGACAGGACTACGAGCAGTACTTC.

V usage is TRBV7-9 and J usage is TRBJ2-7; D not resolved. This CDR3 contains 14 residues. Trimming shortened V by 5 bases and J by 4 bases, and 15 bases separated the two germline ends. Germline values: CDR1 SEHNR, CDR2 FQNEAQ (reference sequence). CDR3 sequence: CASSPRTDRYEQYF. The CDR3 DNA is TGTGCCAGCAGCCCGAGGACGGATAGATACGAGCAGTACTTC.

The V and J genes are TRBV2 and TRBJ2-1; TRBD1 matches at 7 bases. The V segment lost 8 bases and the J segment 7 bases; nucleotides outside the gene matches: 11. Germline loops: CDR1 SNHLY, CDR2 FYNNEI. This CDR3 has 14 amino acids. The CDR3 nucleotides are TGTGCCAGCCATCGGGACAGTTCTTTGAATGAGCAGTTCTTC. Its protein is CASHRDSSLNEQFF.

J is TRBJ1-3 and V is TRBV11-2; possibly TRBD1 for D (6 bases). The ends were cut back, 8 bases at V and 0 bases at J, with 23 bases in the middle. The germline V gene encodes CDR1 SGHAT and CDR2 FQNNGV. The CDR3 extends over 18 amino acids. CDR3: CASVRRAGEMSSGNTIYF. The DNA of the CDR3 is TGTGCCAGCGTCCGACGGGCAGGGGAGATGAGCTCTGGAAACACCATATATTTT.

This chain uses TRBV7-9 with TRBJ2-1; no clear D. The CDR3 is 15 residues long. Trimming took 3 bases from V and 2 from J, leaving 11 bases between them. Germline V gives CDR1 SEHNR, CDR2 FQNEAQ (reference sequence). CDR3 protein: CASSFDTGPYNEQFF. As DNA, the CDR3 is TGTGCCAGCAGCTTTGATACCGGACCCTACAATGAGCAGTTCTTC.

The J gene is TRBJ1-1, the V gene TRBV27; no firm D call. This CDR3 is built from 15 residues. The germline V gene encodes CDR1 MNHEY and CDR2 SMNVEV (reference sequence). V shed 1 base and J shed 5 bases, with 14 bases lying between them. CDR3 residues: CASSLFASAGTEAFF. CDR3 sequence (DNA): TGTGCCAGCAGTTTATTCGCTAGCGCGGGAACTGAAGCTTTCTTT.

V is TRBV7-3 and J is TRBJ1-3; D gene ambiguous. In germline, CDR1 is SGHTA, CDR2 FQGTGA. Trimming left V 2 bases short and J 2 bases short, with 10 bases between. CDR3 size: 15 residues. CDR3 DNA sequence: TGTGCCAGCAGCTTATCGGGCGCCCCTGGAAACACCATATATTTT. This gives the protein CASSLSGAPGNTIYF.

This clone was recorded a few times. The V call is TRBV19, the J call TRBJ1-1, with D tentatively TRBD1 (5 bases). The V gene lost 10 bases and the J gene lost 3 bases, with 12 bases spanning the gap. CDR3 size: 12 residues. CDR1 is LNHDA, CDR2 SQIVND, per germline (reference sequence). CDR3 in amino acids: CATRVGDTEAFF. CDR3 DNA sequence: TGTGCCACTCGAGTGGGGGACACTGAAGCTTTCTTT.

The chain links TRBV6-5 to TRBJ1-2; 7 positions agree with TRBD1. The V segment lost 5 bases and the J segment 2 bases; nucleotides outside the gene matches: 2. Germline V CDR1 and CDR2: MNHEY, SVGAGI. This CDR3 region has 13 residues. CDR3 region: CASSRQGNYGYTF. CDR3 coding DNA: TGTGCCAGCAGTCGACAGGGAAACTATGGCTACACCTTC.

This clone appeared a single time. J is TRBJ2-7 and V is TRBV6-5; perhaps D is TRBD1 or TRBD2 (5 bases each). This CDR3 has 12 amino acids. The germline V and J ends were trimmed by 10 bases and 5 bases, with 15 bases remaining between them. CDR1 and CDR2 (germline): MNHEY, SVGAGI. The CDR3 here is CAILSRDDEQYF. CDR3 nucleotide sequence: TGTGCCATCCTATCCAGGGACGACGAGCAGTACTTC.